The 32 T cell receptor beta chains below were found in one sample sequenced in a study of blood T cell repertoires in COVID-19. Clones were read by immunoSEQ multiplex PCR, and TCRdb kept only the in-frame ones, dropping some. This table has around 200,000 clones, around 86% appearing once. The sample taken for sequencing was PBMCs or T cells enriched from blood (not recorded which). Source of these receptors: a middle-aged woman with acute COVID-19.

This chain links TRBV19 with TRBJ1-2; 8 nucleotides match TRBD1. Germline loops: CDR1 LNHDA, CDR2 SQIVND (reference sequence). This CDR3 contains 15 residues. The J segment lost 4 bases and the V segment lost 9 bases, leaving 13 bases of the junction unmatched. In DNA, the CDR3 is TGTGCCAGCTTCGGCGCGGGACAGGTAACCTATGGCTACACCTTC. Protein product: CASFGAGQVTYGYTF.

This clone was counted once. The CDR3 sequence: CASSSAGTGYDSPLHF. The DNA of the CDR3 is TGTGCCAGCAGTTCGGCGGGGACAGGGTATGATTCACCCCTCCACTTT. The chain recombines TRBV6-5 with TRBJ1-6; 9 bases match TRBD1. The germline gives CDR1 MNHEY, CDR2 SVGAGI. J was trimmed by 8 bases and V by 4 bases; bases with no gene match: 9. CDR3 length equals 16 residues.

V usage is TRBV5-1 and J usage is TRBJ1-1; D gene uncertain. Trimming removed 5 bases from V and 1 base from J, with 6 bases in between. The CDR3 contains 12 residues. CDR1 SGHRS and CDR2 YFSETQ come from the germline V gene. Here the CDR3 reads CASRSGNTEAFF. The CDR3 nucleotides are TGCGCCAGCAGGTCAGGGAACACTGAAGCTTTCTTT.

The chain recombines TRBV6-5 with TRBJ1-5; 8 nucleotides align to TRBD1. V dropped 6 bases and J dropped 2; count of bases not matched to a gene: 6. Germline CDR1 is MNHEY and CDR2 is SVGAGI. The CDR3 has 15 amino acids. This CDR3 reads CASSPQQGGNQPQHF. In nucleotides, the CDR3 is TGTGCCAGCAGCCCGCAACAGGGGGGCAATCAGCCCCAGCATTTT.

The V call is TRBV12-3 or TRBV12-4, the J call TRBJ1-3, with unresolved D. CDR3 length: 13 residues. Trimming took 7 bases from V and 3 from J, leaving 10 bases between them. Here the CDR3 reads CASNRESGNTIYF. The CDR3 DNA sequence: TGTGCCAGCAATCGAGAGAGTGGAAACACCATATATTTT.

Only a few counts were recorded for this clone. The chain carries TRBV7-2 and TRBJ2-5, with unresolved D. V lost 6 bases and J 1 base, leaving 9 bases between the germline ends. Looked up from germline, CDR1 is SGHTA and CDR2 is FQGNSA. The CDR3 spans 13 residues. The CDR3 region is CASSPRVQETQYF. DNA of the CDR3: TGTGCCAGCAGTCCCCGGGTCCAAGAGACCCAGTACTTC.

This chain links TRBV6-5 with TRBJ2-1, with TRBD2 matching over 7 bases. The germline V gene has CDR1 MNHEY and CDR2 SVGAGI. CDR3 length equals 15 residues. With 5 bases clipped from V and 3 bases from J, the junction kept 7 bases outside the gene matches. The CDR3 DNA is TGTGCCAGCAGTCCCACCGGCGGGAGCTACAATGAGCAGTTCTTC. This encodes CASSPTGGSYNEQFF.

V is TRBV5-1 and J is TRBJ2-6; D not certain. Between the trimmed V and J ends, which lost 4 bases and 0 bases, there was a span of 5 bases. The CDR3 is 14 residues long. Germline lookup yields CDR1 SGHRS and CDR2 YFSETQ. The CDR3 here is CASSPNSGANVLTF. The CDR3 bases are TGCGCCAGCAGCCCCAACTCTGGGGCCAACGTCCTGACTTTC.

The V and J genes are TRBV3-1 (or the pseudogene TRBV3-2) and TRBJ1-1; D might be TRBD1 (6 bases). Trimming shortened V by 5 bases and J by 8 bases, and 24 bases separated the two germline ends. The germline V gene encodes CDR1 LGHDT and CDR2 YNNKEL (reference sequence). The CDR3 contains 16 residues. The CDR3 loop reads CASSSFNRATAPEAFF. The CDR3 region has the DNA TGTGCCAGCAGCTCCTTCAACAGGGCGACCGCCCCAGAAGCTTTCTTT.

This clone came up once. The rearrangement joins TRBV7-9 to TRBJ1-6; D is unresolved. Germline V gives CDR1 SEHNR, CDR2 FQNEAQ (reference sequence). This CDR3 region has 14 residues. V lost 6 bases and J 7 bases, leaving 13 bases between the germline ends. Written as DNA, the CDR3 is TGTGCCAGCAGGTCCCGGGTCTTCAATTCACCCCTCCACTTT. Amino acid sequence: CASRSRVFNSPLHF.

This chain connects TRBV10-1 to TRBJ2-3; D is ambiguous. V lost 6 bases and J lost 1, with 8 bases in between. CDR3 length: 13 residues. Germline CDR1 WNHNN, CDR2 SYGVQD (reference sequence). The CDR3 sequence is CASSPTGTDTQYF. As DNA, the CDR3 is TGCGCCAGCAGCCCTACAGGCACAGATACGCAGTATTTT.

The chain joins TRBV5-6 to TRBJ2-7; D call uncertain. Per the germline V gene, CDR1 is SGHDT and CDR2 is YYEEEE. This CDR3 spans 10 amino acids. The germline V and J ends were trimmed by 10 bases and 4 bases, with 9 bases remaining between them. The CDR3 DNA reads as TGTGCCCCTAGTGTTTACGAGCAGTACTTC. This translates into CAPSVYEQYF.

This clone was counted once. The CDR3 DNA is TGTGCCAGCAGGAGGGGCACAGGGAGTGGTACTGAAGCTTTCTTT. It encodes CASRRGTGSGTEAFF. The chain carries TRBV5-4 and TRBJ1-1; D is possibly TRBD1 (6 bases). The CDR3 is made up of 15 amino acids. V shed 5 bases and J shed 5 bases, with 19 bases lying between them. Germline CDR1 reads SGHNT; CDR2 reads YYREEE (reference sequence). Drawing the rest from reference TRBV5-4 and TRBJ1-1, the complete variable domain is ETGVTQSPTHLIKTRGQQVTLRCSSQSGHNTVSWYQQALGQGPQFIFQYYREEENGRGNFPPRFSGLQFPNYSSELNVNALELDDSALYLCASRRGTGSGTEAFFGQGTRLTVV.

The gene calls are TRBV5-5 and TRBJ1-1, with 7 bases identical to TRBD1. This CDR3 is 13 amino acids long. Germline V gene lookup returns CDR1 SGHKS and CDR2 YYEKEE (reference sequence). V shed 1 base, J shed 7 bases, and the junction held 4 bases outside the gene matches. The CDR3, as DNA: TGTGCCAGCAGCTTGACCCGGGACAGTGAAGCTTTCTTT. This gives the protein CASSLTRDSEAFF.

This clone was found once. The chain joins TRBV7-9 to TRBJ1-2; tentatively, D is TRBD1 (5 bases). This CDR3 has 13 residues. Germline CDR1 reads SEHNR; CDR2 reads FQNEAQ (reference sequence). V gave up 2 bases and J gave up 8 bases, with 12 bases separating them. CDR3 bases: TGTGCCAGCAGCTTAACTGACAGCGAGGGCTACACCTTC. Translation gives CASSLTDSEGYTF.

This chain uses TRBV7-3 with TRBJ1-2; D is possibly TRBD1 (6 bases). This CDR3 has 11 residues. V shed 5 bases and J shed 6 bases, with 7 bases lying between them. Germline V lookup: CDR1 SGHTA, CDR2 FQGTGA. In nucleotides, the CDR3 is TGTGCCAGCAGCGGGGGCGATGGCTACACCTTC. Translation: CASSGGDGYTF.

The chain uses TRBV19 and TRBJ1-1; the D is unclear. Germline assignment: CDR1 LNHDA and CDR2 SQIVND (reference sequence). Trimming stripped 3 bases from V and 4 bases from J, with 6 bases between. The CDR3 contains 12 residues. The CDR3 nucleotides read TGTGCCAGTAGTATTACAGCCACTGAAGCTTTCTTT. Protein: CASSITATEAFF.

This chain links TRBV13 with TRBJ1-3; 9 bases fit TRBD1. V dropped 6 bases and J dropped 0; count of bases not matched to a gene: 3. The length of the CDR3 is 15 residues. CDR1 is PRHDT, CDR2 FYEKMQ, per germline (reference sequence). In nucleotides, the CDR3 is TGTGCCAGCAGGGGGACAGGGAGCTCTGGAAACACCATATATTTT. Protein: CASRGTGSSGNTIYF. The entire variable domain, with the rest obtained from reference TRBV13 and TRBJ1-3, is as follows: AAGVIQSPRHLIKEKRETATLKCYPIPRHDTVYWYQQGPGQDPQFLISFYEKMQSDKGSIPDRFSAQQFSDYHSELNMSSLELGDSALYFCASRGTGSSGNTIYFGEGSWLTVV.

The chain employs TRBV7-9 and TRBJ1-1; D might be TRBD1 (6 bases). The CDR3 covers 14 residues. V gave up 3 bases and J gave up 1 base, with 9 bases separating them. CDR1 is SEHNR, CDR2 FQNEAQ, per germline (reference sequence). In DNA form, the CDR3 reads TGTGCCAGCAGCTTGGACAGCACGAACACTGAAGCTTTCTTT. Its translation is CASSLDSTNTEAFF. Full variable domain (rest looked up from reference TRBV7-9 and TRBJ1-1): DTGVSQNPRHKITKRGQNVTFRCDPISEHNRLYWYRQTLGQGPEFLTYFQNEAQLEKSRLLSDRFSAERPKGSFSTLEIQRTEQGDSAMYLCASSLDSTNTEAFFGQGTRLTVV.

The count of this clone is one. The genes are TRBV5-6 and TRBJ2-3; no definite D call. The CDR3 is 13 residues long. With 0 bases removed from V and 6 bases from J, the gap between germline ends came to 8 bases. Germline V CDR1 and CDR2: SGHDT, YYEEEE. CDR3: CASSLVHGDTQYF. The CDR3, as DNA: TGTGCCAGCAGCTTGGTTCACGGGGATACGCAGTATTTT.

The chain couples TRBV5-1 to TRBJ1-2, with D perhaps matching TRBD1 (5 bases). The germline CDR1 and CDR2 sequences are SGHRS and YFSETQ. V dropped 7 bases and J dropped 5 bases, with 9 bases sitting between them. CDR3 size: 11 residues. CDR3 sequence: CASGAGYGYTF. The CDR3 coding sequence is TGCGCCAGCGGGGCAGGGTATGGCTACACCTTC.

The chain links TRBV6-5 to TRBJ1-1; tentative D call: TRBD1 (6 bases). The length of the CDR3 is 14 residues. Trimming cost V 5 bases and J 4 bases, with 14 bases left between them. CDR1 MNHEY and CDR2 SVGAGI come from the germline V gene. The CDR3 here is CASSHHRVGTEAFF. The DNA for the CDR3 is TGTGCCAGCAGTCATCACAGGGTTGGCACTGAAGCTTTCTTT.

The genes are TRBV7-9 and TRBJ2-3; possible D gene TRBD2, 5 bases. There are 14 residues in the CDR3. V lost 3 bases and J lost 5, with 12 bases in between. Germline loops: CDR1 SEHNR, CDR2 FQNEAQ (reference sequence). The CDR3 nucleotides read TGTGCCAGCAGCTTGGTACAAGCGGAAGATACGCAGTATTTT. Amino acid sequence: CASSLVQAEDTQYF.

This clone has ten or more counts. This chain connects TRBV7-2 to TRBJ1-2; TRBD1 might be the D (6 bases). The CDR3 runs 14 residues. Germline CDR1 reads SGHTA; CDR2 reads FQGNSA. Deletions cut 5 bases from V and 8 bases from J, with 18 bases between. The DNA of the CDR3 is TGTGCCAGCAGCCCACGGGGGGCGCGCTACGGCTACACCTTC. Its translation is CASSPRGARYGYTF.

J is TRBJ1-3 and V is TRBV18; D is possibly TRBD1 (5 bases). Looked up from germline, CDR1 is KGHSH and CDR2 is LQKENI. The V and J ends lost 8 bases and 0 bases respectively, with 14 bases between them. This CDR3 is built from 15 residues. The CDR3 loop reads CASTPLQDSGNTIYF. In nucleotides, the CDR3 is TGTGCCAGCACCCCCTTACAGGACTCTGGAAACACCATATATTTT. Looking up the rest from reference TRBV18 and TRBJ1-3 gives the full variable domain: NAGVMQNPRHLVRRRGQEARLRCSPMKGHSHVYWYRQLPEEGLKFMVYLQKENIIDESGMPKERFSAEFPKEGPSILRIQQVVRGDSAAYFCASTPLQDSGNTIYFGEGSWLTVV.

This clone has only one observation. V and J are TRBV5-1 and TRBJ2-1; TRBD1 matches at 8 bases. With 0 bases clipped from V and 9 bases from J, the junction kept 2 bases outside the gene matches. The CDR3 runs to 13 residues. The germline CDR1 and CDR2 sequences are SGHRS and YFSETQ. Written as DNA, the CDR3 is TGCGCCAGCAGCTTGGCGACAGGGGTTGAGCAGTTCTTC. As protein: CASSLATGVEQFF.

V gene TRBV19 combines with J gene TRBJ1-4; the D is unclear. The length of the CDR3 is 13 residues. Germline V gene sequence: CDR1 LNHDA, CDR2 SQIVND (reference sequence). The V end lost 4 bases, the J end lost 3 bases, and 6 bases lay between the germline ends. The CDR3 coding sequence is TGTGCCAGTAGTAAACTACCTAATGAAAAACTGTTTTTT. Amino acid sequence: CASSKLPNEKLFF.

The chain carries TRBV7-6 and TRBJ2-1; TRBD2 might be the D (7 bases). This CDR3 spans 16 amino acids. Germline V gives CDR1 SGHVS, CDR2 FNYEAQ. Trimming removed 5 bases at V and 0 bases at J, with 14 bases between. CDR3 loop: CASSRVGGASYNEQFF. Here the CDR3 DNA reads TGTGCCAGCAGCCGAGTAGGGGGGGCCTCCTACAATGAGCAGTTCTTC.

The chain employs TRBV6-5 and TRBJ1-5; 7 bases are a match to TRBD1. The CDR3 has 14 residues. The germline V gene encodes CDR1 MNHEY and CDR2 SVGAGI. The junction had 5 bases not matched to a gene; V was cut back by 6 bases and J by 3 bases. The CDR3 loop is CASRSGQFNQPQHF. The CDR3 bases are TGTGCCAGCAGATCGGGACAGTTCAATCAGCCCCAGCATTTT.

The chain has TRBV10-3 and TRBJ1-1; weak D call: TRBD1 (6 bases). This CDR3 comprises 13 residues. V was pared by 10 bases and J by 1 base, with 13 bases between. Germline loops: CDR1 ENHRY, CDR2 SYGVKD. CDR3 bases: TGTGCCACAGAGGGACAATCGAACACTGAAGCTTTCTTT. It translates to CATEGQSNTEAFF.

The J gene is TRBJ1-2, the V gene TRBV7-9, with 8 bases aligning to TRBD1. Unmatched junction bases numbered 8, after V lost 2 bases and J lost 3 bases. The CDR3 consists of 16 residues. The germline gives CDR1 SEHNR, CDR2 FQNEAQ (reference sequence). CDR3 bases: TGTGCCAGCAGCTTATTTTTGGGACAGGAGGACTATGGCTACACCTTC. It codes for CASSLFLGQEDYGYTF. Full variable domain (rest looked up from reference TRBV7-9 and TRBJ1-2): DTGVSQNPRHKITKRGQNVTFRCDPISEHNRLYWYRQTLGQGPEFLTYFQNEAQLEKSRLLSDRFSAERPKGSFSTLEIQRTEQGDSAMYLCASSLFLGQEDYGYTFGSGTRLTVV.

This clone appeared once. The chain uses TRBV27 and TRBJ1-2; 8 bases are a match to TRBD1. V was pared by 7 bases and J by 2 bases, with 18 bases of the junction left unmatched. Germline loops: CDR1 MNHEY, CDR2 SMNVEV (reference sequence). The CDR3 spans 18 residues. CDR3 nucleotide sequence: TGTGCCAGCACCACTGTAATCGATGACAGGGGCTCCAACTATGGCTACACCTTC. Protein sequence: CASTTVIDDRGSNYGYTF.